This is a list of T cell receptor beta chains from one sample in a study of control samples from healthy donors and cancer patients. Clones were read by immunoSEQ multiplex PCR, and TCRdb kept only the in-frame ones, dropping some. The table shows about 120,000 clones, with 85% to 95% occurring only once. Sequenced sample: PBMCs. The receptors shown here come from a man older than 75 with head and neck cancer. CDR3s leave out the opening cysteine and the closing phenylalanine or tryptophan. The order of the fields is V gene, CDR3 protein.

TRBV6-2/TRBV6-3 ASSYSPREKTMNEKLF
TRBV10-1 ASSALAGGGELF
TRBV27 ASSLRPGTAYGYT
TRBV14 ASSPLASAGETGELF
TRBV28 ASSFVGSLGATNEKLF
TRBV27 ASGNRGLAGGPGELF
TRBV2 ASARDTQY
TRBV15 ATSRDGVGNQPQH
TRBV7-8 ASSPMDLPDTIY
TRBV11-3 ASSPSQGSEQY
TRBV5-1 ASRQSDNTEAF
TRBV5-1 ASSSSAGTVYEQY
TRBV19 ASSLAPFWDRGNNEQF
TRBV9 ASSVELGRHTIY
TRBV6-5 ASSYGGGGGELF
TRBV5-1 ASSFSVGAPSGELF